This T cell receptor beta chain derives from a study of blood T cell repertoires in COVID-19. Study as a whole: Sources were T cells, B-cell-depleted T cells, or PBMCs; the material itself was cDNA or gDNA.

Original handling: How many nucleated cells were present was estimated from reference gene primer amplification. The repertoire was sequenced with immunoSEQ multiplex PCR; TCRdb's copy has only in-frame clones and lacks some. V and J calls and clone size are given by that table; D and trimming were obtained from the DNA. The data contain about 95,000 clones, about 84% of them singletons. This clone occurred once. This TCR derives from a human donor in a cohort sampled during active COVID-19. Sequencing was carried out using peripheral blood.

CDR3: CASSQLGGTNEKLFF. Here the CDR3 DNA reads TGTGCCAGCAGCCAACTAGGGGGAACTAATGAAAAACTGTTTTTT. The J gene is TRBJ1-4, the V gene TRBV3-1 (or the pseudogene TRBV3-2), with D possibly being TRBD1 (6 bases). Germline V gene lookup returns CDR1 LGHDT and CDR2 YNNKEL (reference sequence). V was shortened by 2 bases and J by 1 base, with 8 bases between the two germline ends. This CDR3 contains 15 residues.